This T cell receptor (beta chain) was sequenced in a study of cytomegalovirus exposure and HLA in healthy donors. As regards this clone: The antigen remains unidentified.

CDR3 length: 14 residues. J lost 6 bases, V lost 0 bases, and 4 bases had no gene match. Germline V gene data show CDR1 as GTSNPN and CDR2 as SVGIG (reference sequence). General study points: A later analysis showed that HLA-associated TCR beta chains had undergone more clonal expansion than equally common others. At a 0.05 false discovery rate, a later analysis found 18,000 or so TCR beta sequences to be associated with HLA alleles. Presence/absence analyses supposed approximately even sequencing depth among donors.

PCR primers comprised 60 Vbeta and 13 Jbeta primers. Measured with immunoSEQ multiplex PCR; TCRdb has only the in-frame clones, and not every one. The sample includes over 150,000 clones, 65% to 85% of them seen just once. The chain has TRBV30 and TRBJ2-3; 9 bases line up with TRBD1. The source material was PBMCs. This clonotype originated in a male donor in good health and CMV-seronegative. CDR3 loop: CAWSVQGAIDTQYF. The CDR3 DNA reads as TGTGCCTGGAGTGTACAGGGGGCAATTGATACGCAGTATTTT.